This paragraph covers one T cell receptor (beta chain) sequence. The sample originates from a study of CD8 T cells in Susac syndrome. Germline values: CDR1 SGHTA, CDR2 FQGNSA. J was trimmed by 6 bases and V by 5 bases; bases with no gene match: 10. The CDR3 extends over 15 amino acids. It was with random hexamers that roughly 0.5 to 1 ug RNA was reverse transcribed. Each CDR3 protein gets one entry after TCRdb re-called the immunoSEQ multiplex PCR reads with MiXCR. The data contain about 120,000 distinct CDR3 sequences, 93% of them singletons. The sequence came from a human donor with multiple sclerosis. The chain carries TRBV7-2 and TRBJ1-5; 7 positions match TRBD1. The specimen was CD4+ T cells from PBMCs. CDR3 in amino acids: CASSLIGAGGQPQHF. Written as DNA, the CDR3 is TGTGCCAGCAGCCTAATCGGGGCAGGGGGTCAGCCCCAGCATTTT. The full variable domain, its missing parts supplied by reference TRBV7-2 and TRBJ1-5, is GAGVSQSPSNKVTEKGKDVELRCDPISGHTALYWYRQSLGQGLEFLIYFQGNSAPDKSGLPSDRFSAERTGGSVSTLTIQRTQQEDSAVYLCASSLIGAGGQPQHFGDGTRLSIL.